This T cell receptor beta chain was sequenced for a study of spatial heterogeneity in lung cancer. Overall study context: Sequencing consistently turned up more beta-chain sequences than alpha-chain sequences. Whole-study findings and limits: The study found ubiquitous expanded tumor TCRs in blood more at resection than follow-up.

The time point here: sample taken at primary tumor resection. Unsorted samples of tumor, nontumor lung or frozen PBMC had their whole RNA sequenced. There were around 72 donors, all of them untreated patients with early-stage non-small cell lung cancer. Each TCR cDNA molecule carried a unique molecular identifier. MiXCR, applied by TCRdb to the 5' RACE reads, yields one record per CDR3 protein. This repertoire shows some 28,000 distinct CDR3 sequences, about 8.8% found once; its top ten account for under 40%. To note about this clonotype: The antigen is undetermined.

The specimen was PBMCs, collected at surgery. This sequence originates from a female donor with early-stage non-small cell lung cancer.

CDR3 nucleotide sequence: TGTGCCAGCAGCTTAGGTGACGTTCGCAGGTACAATGAGCAGTTCTTC. It codes for CASSLGDVRRYNEQFF. The chain couples TRBV11-3 to TRBJ2-1; D unresolved. The germline V and J ends were trimmed by 1 base and 4 bases, with 14 bases remaining between them. Germline V gene lookup returns CDR1 SGHNT and CDR2 YENEEA. CDR3 length: 16 residues.